One and the same sample provided the 17 T cell receptor beta chains below, sequenced in a study of monozygotic twins with inflammatory bowel disease (dated by TCRdb to between 2017 and 2020). The library was obtained by 5' RACE. Instrument used: Illumina HiSeq 2500. TCRdb reprocessed the reads, and each CDR3 protein sequence is entered once, without DNA. This sample's table contains 200,000 to 250,000 distinct CDR3 sequences. Of the sample, roughly 1.5% falls within the top ten clones. Material for sequencing was blood. Every receptor here comes from a human donor with ulcerative colitis or Crohn's disease, or a healthy co-twin of an affected twin (not recorded which).

The CDR3 here is CASSQRTDSSYQETQYF. The V gene is TRBV5-1, the J gene TRBJ2-5; TCRdb's D gene call, TRBD1, goes unchecked for lack of DNA. The CDR3 consists of 17 residues. Germline CDR1 and CDR2: SGHRS and YFSETQ.

The chain employs TRBV7-6 and TRBJ1-1; TCRdb's D call of TRBD1 is untestable without DNA. The CDR3 covers 17 residues. CDR1 SGHVS and CDR2 FNYEAQ come from the germline V gene. CDR3 amino acids: CASSPTGDRGANTEAFF. The whole variable domain, remainder taken from reference TRBV7-6 and TRBJ1-1, is GAGVSQSPRYKVTKRGQDVALRCDPISGHVSLYWYRQALGQGPEFLTYFNYEAQQDKSGLPNDRFSAERPEGSISTLTIQRTEQRDSAMYRCASSPTGDRGANTEAFFGQGTRLTVV.

This chain connects TRBV18 to TRBJ2-7; TCRdb's D call of TRBD1 is untestable without DNA. The CDR3 covers 13 residues. The germline gives CDR1 KGHSH, CDR2 LQKENI. CDR3 protein: CASSPGGYDEQYF.

The chain links TRBV5-1 to TRBJ2-3; TCRdb selects TRBD1, and the lack of DNA leaves this call unchecked. This CDR3 spans 15 amino acids. The germline gives CDR1 SGHRS, CDR2 YFSETQ. The CDR3 loop reads CASSRTTPSTDTQYF.

The chain uses TRBV6-2 or TRBV6-3 and TRBJ1-5. Germline CDR1 MNHEY, CDR2 SVGEGT. The length of the CDR3 is 15 residues. The CDR3 is CASSSPRYSNQPQHF.

The chain recombines TRBV28 with TRBJ2-5; TCRdb reports TRBD2, a call that lacks DNA to check it against. In germline, CDR1 is MDHEN, CDR2 SYDVKM. The CDR3 runs 13 residues. The CDR3 reads CASSFPAQETQYF.

The chain has TRBV5-5 and TRBJ2-5; TCRdb gives TRBD2 as the D gene, but with no DNA this cannot be confirmed. This CDR3 has 14 amino acids. Germline V gene sequence: CDR1 SGHKS, CDR2 YYEKEE (reference sequence). This CDR3 reads CASSLAEGEVTQYF.

CDR3 amino acids: CSARDLKQETQYF. V and J are TRBV20-1 and TRBJ2-5. CDR3 size: 13 residues. The germline V gene has CDR1 DFQATT and CDR2 SNEGSKA (reference sequence).

The J gene is TRBJ1-3, the V gene TRBV11-1. Germline CDR1 is SGHAT and CDR2 is FQDESV (reference sequence). CDR3 length: 18 amino acids. CDR3 sequence: CASSLDWASFFSGNTIYF. Full variable domain (remainder filled in from reference TRBV11-1 and TRBJ1-3): EAEVAQSPRYKITEKSQAVAFWCDPISGHATLYWYRQILGQGPELLVQFQDESVVDDSQLPKDRFSAERLKGVDSTLKIQPAELGDSAMYLCASSLDWASFFSGNTIYFGEGSWLTVV.

This chain connects TRBV7-9 to TRBJ2-5; TCRdb proposes TRBD2, but this gene call is untestable without DNA. The CDR3 is 16 amino acids. Germline-derived CDR1 and CDR2 are SEHNR and FQNEAQ (reference sequence). The CDR3 here is CASSLYTRLVGETQYF.

V and J are TRBV24-1 and TRBJ1-2. The CDR3 has 13 residues. Germline lookup yields CDR1 KGHDR and CDR2 SFDVKD. The CDR3 loop reads CATQDSVNYGYTF.

The J gene is TRBJ1-2, the V gene TRBV27; as DNA is missing, the TRBD1 call by TCRdb cannot be tested. Germline-derived CDR1 and CDR2 are MNHEY and SMNVEV (reference sequence). The length of the CDR3 is 16 residues. This chain's CDR3 is CASTQWPSDRANGYTF.

The gene calls are TRBV4-1 and TRBJ1-2; checking the TCRdb D call of TRBD1 is not possible without DNA. The CDR3 runs to 16 residues. The germline gives CDR1 MGHRA, CDR2 YSYEKL. This chain's CDR3 is CASSPGQGLTNYGYTF.

The chain has TRBV19 and TRBJ2-2; TCRdb selects TRBD1, and the lack of DNA leaves this call unchecked. This CDR3 has 17 residues. The V gene's germline CDR1 is LNHDA and CDR2 SQIVND (reference sequence). The CDR3 protein is CASSIVGAHPNTGELFF. The full variable domain, rest sourced from reference TRBV19 and TRBJ2-2, is DGGITQSPKYLFRKEGQNVTLSCEQNLNHDAMYWYRQDPGQGLRLIYYSQIVNDFQKGDIAEGYSVSREKKESFPLTVTSAQKNPTAFYLCASSIVGAHPNTGELFFGEGSRLTVL.

This rearrangement joins TRBV20-1 to TRBJ1-2; TCRdb lists TRBD1, though no DNA is available to test this call. Germline CDR1 is DFQATT and CDR2 is SNEGSKA (reference sequence). The CDR3 consists of 15 residues. The CDR3 spells CSALNFPGQVYGYTF.

The rearrangement uses TRBV11-2 and TRBJ1-5. The CDR3 length is 15 residues. Germline V lookup: CDR1 SGHAT, CDR2 FQNNGV. The CDR3 loop reads CASSLDWGSNQPQHF.

The chain couples TRBV29-1 to TRBJ1-2; TCRdb picks TRBD1, but there is no DNA to check that call. The V gene's germline CDR1 is SQVTM and CDR2 ANQGSEA. This CDR3 is 12 amino acids long. CDR3 amino acids: CSVVPGSGGYTF.